Listed below are T cell receptor beta chains from one sample, sequenced in a study of blood T cell repertoires in COVID-19. The assay was immunoSEQ multiplex PCR, and TCRdb's table has in-frame clones only and misses some. Seen here are approximately 130,000 clones, roughly 87% observed once, and the top ten hold more than 15%. The sequenced sample consisted of PBMCs or T cells enriched from blood (not recorded which). All receptors come from a man between 25 and 39 years old who had recovered from COVID-19. Both conserved end residues are part of each CDR3. A D gene is named only where the DNA matches it firmly. Clone size, where shown, is once, few, many, or a class for clones that have expanded.

- TRBD1 TRBJ1-4 TRBV28 TGTGCCAGCAGTAGGGGGCTGGCCCTCGGAACTAATGAAAAACTGTTTTTT CASSRGLALGTNEKLFF
- - TRBJ1-3 TRBV4-1 TGCGCCAGCAGCCAAGATCGGCGCGTAGCGTCTGGAAACACCATATATTTT CASSQDRRVASGNTIYF
- - TRBJ2-7 TRBV28 TGTGCCAGCAGTTTCCTGACAGGTAACTACGAGCAGTACTTC CASSFLTGNYEQYF
- TRBD1 TRBJ2-6 TRBV2 TGTGCCAGCAGACAGGGGCCTGGGGCCAACGTCCTGACTTTC CASRQGPGANVLTF
once TRBD1 TRBJ2-3 TRBV2 TGTGCCAGCAGCAGGGCGACAGGGATGGCAGATACGCAGTATTTT CASSRATGMADTQYF
- - TRBJ1-1 TRBV19 TGTGCCAGTAGTATAGATTGGGGGGGGCGTAGCACTGAAGCTTTCTTT CASSIDWGGRSTEAFF
once TRBD2 TRBJ2-7 TRBV10-1 TGCGCCAGCAGTGAAACAGCGGGAGTGCGGGAGCAGTACTTC CASSETAGVREQYF
- - TRBJ1-1 TRBV3-1/TRBV3-2 TGTGCCAGCAGCCAAGATTTGCGGGGTCCAGCGAACACTGAAGCTTTCTTT CASSQDLRGPANTEAFF
- - TRBJ2-1 TRBV5-1 TGCGCCAGCAGGACACAGAGCTCCTACAATGAGCAGTTCTTC CASRTQSSYNEQFF
- - TRBJ1-1 TRBV29-1 TGCAGCGCTCCGACAGGAACGGCGAACACTGAAGCTTTCTTT CSAPTGTANTEAFF
once - TRBJ1-3 TRBV7-2 TGTGCCAGCAGCCGGACAGTTCTACCCTCTGGAAACACCATATATTTT CASSRTVLPSGNTIYF
- TRBD2 TRBJ2-1 TRBV7-3 TGTGCCAGCAGCTTAGCCCCTAGCGGGAGGGCCTTTGAGCAGTTCTTC CASSLAPSGRAFEQFF
once TRBD2 TRBJ2-3 TRBV7-3 TGTGCCAGTGGGACGATCCGACTAGCGGGAGCAATGGATACGCAGTATTTT CASGTIRLAGAMDTQYF
- TRBD1 TRBJ1-5 TRBV12-5 TGTGCTAGTGGTTTCACCCAGGGGGCAGGAGGTCAGCCCCAGCATTTT CASGFTQGAGGQPQHF
- - TRBJ1-5 TRBV3-1/TRBV3-2 TGTGCCAGCAGCCCCTATCAGCCCCAGCATTTT CASSPYQPQHF
- - TRBJ1-5 TRBV27 TGTGCCAGCAGTTTAGTGTCCAACAATCAGCCCCAGCATTTT CASSLVSNNQPQHF
- - TRBJ2-5 TRBV7-9 TGTGCCAGCAGCGACCGGGACTCATACCAAGAGACCCAGTACTTC CASSDRDSYQETQYF
once TRBD2 TRBJ2-1 TRBV19 TGTGCCAGTAGTATAGTCGGAATCCGGGGGGACAATGAGCAGTTCTTC CASSIVGIRGDNEQFF
- TRBD2 TRBJ2-1 TRBV2 TGTGCCAGCACGGAAGGGACTAGCGGACCCAATGAGCAGTTCTTC CASTEGTSGPNEQFF
- - TRBJ1-2 TRBV19 TGTGCCAGTAGCCCGGGGGCTAACTATGGCTACACCTTC CASSPGANYGYTF
- - TRBJ1-2 TRBV6-5 TGTGCCAGCGGGGCTACAGGATTTCGCGACTACACCTTC CASGATGFRDYTF
- - TRBJ2-2 TRBV5-4 TGTGCCAGCAGCTTGCAGGGGCAGAACACCGGGGAGCTGTTTTTT CASSLQGQNTGELFF
- - TRBJ2-1 TRBV7-6 TGTGCCAGCAGCTCCCCGTTCGAGCAGTTCTTC CASSSPFEQFF
- - TRBJ1-1 TRBV3-1/TRBV3-2 TGTGCCAGCAGCCAAGGACAGCAAAACACTGAAGCTTTCTTT CASSQGQQNTEAFF
- - TRBJ1-1 TRBV29-1 TGCAGCGTTGAGGGCGGGTTCGGCACTGAAGCTTTCTTT CSVEGGFGTEAFF
- - TRBJ1-6 TRBV18 TGTGCCAGCTCCCTCAGGGCGCTAGATTCACCCCTCCACTTT CASSLRALDSPLHF
- TRBD2 TRBJ2-1 TRBV9 TGTGCCAGCAGCGGCTCCTCCGGGACTAGCGGCCACAATGAGCAGTTCTTC CASSGSSGTSGHNEQFF
- TRBD1 TRBJ2-2 TRBV19 TGTGCCAGTAGTAACCGACAGGGGGCAGGCGGGGAGCTGTTTTTT CASSNRQGAGGELFF
- - TRBJ2-1 TRBV15 TGTGCCACCAGCAGAGATCCAGGGCCCAATGAGCAGTTCTTC CATSRDPGPNEQFF
few TRBD1 TRBJ2-7 TRBV11-2 TGTGCCAGCAGACTATCGACAGGGGGCTCTTACGAGCAGTACTTC CASRLSTGGSYEQYF
- TRBD2 TRBJ2-7 TRBV6-2/TRBV6-3 TGTGCCAGCAGTTACCCGACCTTGAGCGGGAGGGGGTACGAGCAGTACTTC CASSYPTLSGRGYEQYF
- - TRBJ2-3 TRBV13 TGTGCCAGCAGCTTACTCTTTCCTAGCGGCACAGATACGCAGTATTTT CASSLLFPSGTDTQYF